This entry lists 7 T cell receptor beta chains sequenced from one sample in a study of T cells in Graves' hyperthyroidism and ophthalmopathy. From RNA transcripts, TCR beta CDR3 regions were amplified. The HTBI set primed first-round TCR CDR3 RT-PCR. TCRdb itself ran the multiplex PCR reads through MiXCR, one entry per CDR3 protein. The sample lists 600,000 to 650,000 distinct CDR3 sequences; roughly 15% were seen once. The sequencing input was blood. The receptors were gathered from a woman aged 25-40 years with Graves' hyperthyroidism.

The chain uses TRBV2 and TRBJ2-7; 7 nucleotides match TRBD2. Trimming at V came to 5 bases and at J to 2 bases, leaving 12 bases not matched to a gene. This CDR3 is 16 amino acids long. Looked up from germline, CDR1 is SNHLY and CDR2 is FYNNEI. DNA of the CDR3: TGTGCCAGCAGTTTATCGGGGGGACTAATCACCTACGAGCAGTACTTC. This sequence encodes CASSLSGGLITYEQYF.

The chain links TRBV30 to TRBJ2-1; D perhaps matches TRBD2 (7 bases). The V gene's germline CDR1 is GTSNPN and CDR2 SVGIG (reference sequence). With 2 bases removed from V and 8 bases from J, the gap between germline ends came to 13 bases. This CDR3 is 13 amino acids long. The CDR3 nucleotides read TGTGCCTGGAGTATGGGGGGGGGCGATGAGCAGTTCTTC. Protein sequence: CAWSMGGGDEQFF.

As concerns this clonotype: This may be a read error, as it is one base from a much larger clone. The chain uses TRBV28 and TRBJ2-7, with D hard to call. The V end was cut by 5 bases, the J end by 0 bases, with 17 bases between. Germline CDR1 MDHEN, CDR2 SYDVKM. The length of the CDR3 is 16 residues. In DNA, the CDR3 is TGTGCCAGCAGTCCCCGGACGAAGCCCAGCTCCTACGAGCAGTACTTC. Amino acid sequence: CASSPRTKPSSYEQYF.

This clonotype was counted many times. V usage is TRBV24-1 and J usage is TRBJ1-5; 7 positions match TRBD1. The CDR3 covers 21 residues. Germline CDR1 is KGHDR and CDR2 is SFDVKD. Germline trimming cut 1 base from V and 0 bases from J; bases unmatched to any gene: 17. The CDR3 DNA reads as TGTGCCACCAGTGATTTTGGCTTCCCGGAGACCGGGACAGATAGCAATCAGCCCCAGCATTTT. Encoded protein: CATSDFGFPETGTDSNQPQHF.

Ten or more counts support this clonotype. This chain links TRBV6-6 with TRBJ2-5; 8 positions agree with TRBD1. Trimming at V came to 2 bases and at J to 1 base, leaving 0 bases not matched to a gene. Per germline, CDR1 MNHNY and CDR2 SVGAGI (reference sequence). This CDR3 has 14 residues. The CDR3 sequence: CASSYDRGQETQYF. CDR3 in DNA: TGTGCCAGCAGTTACGACAGGGGCCAAGAGACCCAGTACTTC.

This clonotype appeared many times. This chain links TRBV3-1 with TRBJ1-1, with 7 bases lining up with TRBD1. Germline V gene lookup returns CDR1 LGHDT and CDR2 YNNKEL (reference sequence). The CDR3 spans 17 residues. V was pared by 4 bases and J by 5 bases, with 16 bases of the junction left unmatched. CDR3 protein: CASSRDRVDIGWTEAFF. The CDR3 DNA reads TGTGCCAGCAGCCGCGACAGGGTCGACATCGGGTGGACTGAAGCTTTCTTT.

This clonotype was seen at least ten times. The rearrangement joins TRBV2 to TRBJ2-3, with 8 bases that match TRBD1. The V and J ends lost 8 bases and 5 bases, in that order; junction bases with no gene match: 3. Germline V gene sequence: CDR1 SNHLY, CDR2 FYNNEI. The CDR3 loop spans 12 amino acids. The CDR3 DNA sequence: TGTGCCAGCCAGGGGGCTGAAGATACGCAGTATTTT. Protein: CASQGAEDTQYF.